The rows below give T cell receptor beta chains drawn from one sample of a study of blood T cell repertoires in COVID-19. Here immunoSEQ multiplex PCR was the method, and the copy in TCRdb shows in-frame clones only, minus some. The sample lists 230,000 or so clones, about 88% seen once, with 2.5% to 3% in the top ten. The sample comprised PBMCs or T cells enriched from blood (not recorded which). These receptors all stem from a woman in her 30s who had recovered from COVID-19. The conserved cysteine and the conserved F or W are not part of the CDR3 here. Each record gives: V gene, clone size, D gene, J gene, CDR3 protein. The D gene is left open where the match is weak. A clone size is listed for some rows: how often the clone was seen (once, few, many), or a class if it is expanded.

>TRBV6-5|few|-|TRBJ1-2
ASSLREGWYGYT
>TRBV18|-|-|TRBJ1-6
ASSPGGADSPLH
>TRBV4-1|-|TRBD2|TRBJ2-6
ASSQVLAVISGANVLT
>TRBV5-8|-|-|TRBJ1-4
ASSPVQGLGEKLF
>TRBV12-3/TRBV12-4|-|-|TRBJ2-7
ASSFVLWEQY
>TRBV7-8|-|TRBD1|TRBJ1-3
ASSPPGQGYGNTIY
>TRBV7-3|-|-|TRBJ2-1
ASSLIGGAGSYNEQF
>TRBV19|-|-|TRBJ1-5
ASSIGGSGQPQH
>TRBV11-2|-|-|TRBJ1-3
ASSRTDSGNTIY
>TRBV4-1|-|-|TRBJ2-7
ASSQAASGTTYYEQY
>TRBV4-1|-|-|TRBJ1-5
ASSQVQGASSNQPQH
>TRBV20-1|-|-|TRBJ2-7
SASSILTLGYEQY
>TRBV2|few|-|TRBJ2-6
ARNDITGSGANVLT
>TRBV23-1|-|-|TRBJ1-6
ASSHLGRYNSPLH
>TRBV9|-|-|TRBJ1-1
ASGSGSMNTEAF
>TRBV4-1|-|TRBD1|TRBJ2-7
ASSQGQGAEQY
>TRBV10-3|-|-|TRBJ2-5
AISQSGETQY
>TRBV4-2|-|-|TRBJ2-7
ASSSGLGPYEQY
>TRBV4-3|-|TRBD1|TRBJ2-2
ASSRRQGPYTGELF
>TRBV4-2|-|-|TRBJ1-2
ASTQGGASNGYT
>TRBV19|-|TRBD2|TRBJ2-1
ASTDGTSGGGNEQF
>TRBV2|-|TRBD1|TRBJ1-1
ASSWDRVYTEAF
>TRBV5-1|-|TRBD1|TRBJ1-1
ASSSTGGTGLEAF
>TRBV5-6|-|-|TRBJ1-1
ASSFGRDTEAF
>TRBV27|-|-|TRBJ2-3
ASSSTSSTDTQY
>TRBV5-3|-|TRBD1|TRBJ2-3
ARSLQGGFTDTQY
>TRBV4-2|-|-|TRBJ1-1
ASSQVQGDFMNTEAF
>TRBV9|-|TRBD2|TRBJ2-3
ASSALGLAGGPRTDTQY
>TRBV14|-|-|TRBJ1-5
ASSQGQVHPNSNQPQH
>TRBV25-1|-|-|TRBJ2-7
ASSSTGYYEQY
>TRBV19|few|-|TRBJ2-7
ASSNRRQASMGEQY
>TRBV6-2/TRBV6-3|-|TRBD2|TRBJ2-1
ASSYLPGGARGYNEQF
>TRBV9|-|-|TRBJ1-4
ASSVEAATNEKLF
>TRBV3-1/TRBV3-2|-|-|TRBJ1-6
ASSPYRESYSPLH
>TRBV7-6|-|-|TRBJ2-4
ASSPDSGLENIQY
>TRBV6-6|-|-|TRBJ2-1
ASTYSIRPPTNEQF
>TRBV15|-|TRBD1|TRBJ2-1
ASRDRAYNEQF